These 2 T cell receptor beta chains were sequenced from one sample in a study of blood T cell repertoires in COVID-19. The table came from immunoSEQ multiplex PCR; TCRdb's copy has only in-frame clones and leaves some out. The top ten clones hold around 7.9% of a sample with hundreds of thousands of clones, about nine tenths of them seen once. The specimen sequenced was peripheral blood. The origin of the receptors is a woman aged 70-85 years with COVID-19, enrolled during active disease.

The chain couples TRBV5-1 to TRBJ1-1; TRBD1 matches at 9 bases. The ends lost 4 bases at V and 2 bases at J; junction bases unmatched: 6. The germline CDR1 and CDR2 sequences are SGHRS and YFSETQ. This CDR3 region has 15 residues. CDR3 sequence: CASSGLGQGNTEAFF. The CDR3 coding sequence is TGCGCCAGCAGCGGCCTGGGACAGGGAAACACTGAAGCTTTCTTT.

The chain employs TRBV4-1 and TRBJ1-1; 8 bases are shared with TRBD1. The CDR3 consists of 14 residues. Per germline, CDR1 MGHRA and CDR2 YSYEKL. Trimming took 4 bases from V and 0 from J; bases not matched to a gene: 1. CDR3 in DNA: TGCGCCAGCAGCCTGGGACAGGTGAACACTGAAGCTTTCTTT. Encoded protein: CASSLGQVNTEAFF.